Below, 29 T cell receptor beta chains from the same sample are listed, as sequenced in a study of shared clonotypes between healthy human individuals. Measured with immunoSEQ multiplex PCR; TCRdb has only the in-frame clones, and not every one. The repertoire holds millions of clones, with approximately 94% as singletons. CD45RO-negative, CCR7-positively selected cells formed the naive CD8 fraction, excluding terminally differentiated effector memory CD45RA+ cells. Sequenced sample: naive CD8+ T cells from PBMCs. The receptor source for this set is a man aged 18 to 29 in good health. Some clones in this sample may be carry-over from other donors' samples.

V usage is TRBV7-9 and J usage is TRBJ2-5; TRBD2 matches 8 bases. The end of the DNA fits TRBJ2-7 better, so the J call may be wrong. Per the germline V gene, CDR1 is SEHNR and CDR2 is FQNEAQ (reference sequence). There are 16 residues in the CDR3. The CDR3 loop is CASSHLAGRREYEQYF. The CDR3 coding sequence is TGTGCCAGCAGCCACCTAGCGGGCAGACGAGAGTACGAGCAGTACTTC.

The genes are TRBV6-1 and TRBJ2-7; 8 bases agree with TRBD2. This CDR3 has 14 amino acids. The J segment lost 6 bases and the V segment lost 2 bases, leaving 6 bases of the junction unmatched. In germline, CDR1 is MNHNS, CDR2 SASEGT. CDR3 coding DNA: TGTGCCAGCAGTGAAAGCCGGGAGGGGTTCGAGCAGTACTTC. It yields the protein CASSESREGFEQYF.

The chain uses TRBV27 and TRBJ2-1; D remains ambiguous. The CDR3 covers 15 residues. Germline V gene data show CDR1 as MNHEY and CDR2 as SMNVEV (reference sequence). Trimming left V 3 bases short and J 2 bases short, with 11 bases between. The CDR3 nucleotides read TGTGCCAGCAGTTTCGGAAGGATCCCCTACAATGAGCAGTTCTTC. Translating gives CASSFGRIPYNEQFF.

The chain has TRBV7-9 and TRBJ1-2; D not resolved. This CDR3 comprises 17 residues. From germline, CDR1 is SEHNR and CDR2 FQNEAQ (reference sequence). V lost 1 base and J lost 4, with 19 bases in between. The CDR3 loop is CASSLGPGQWASYGYTF. Here the CDR3 DNA reads TGTGCCAGCAGCTTAGGACCGGGTCAATGGGCCTCCTATGGCTACACCTTC.

The CDR3 coding sequence is TGTGCCAGCAGTCCTCACCAGGGGGCTACCGGACTAGCGGGCTCCTACAATGAGCAGTTCTTC. Its translation is CASSPHQGATGLAGSYNEQFF. The rearrangement uses TRBV28 and TRBJ2-1, with 11 positions matching TRBD2. This CDR3 comprises 21 residues. Per germline, CDR1 MDHEN and CDR2 SYDVKM. The J segment lost 0 bases and the V segment lost 5 bases, leaving 18 bases of the junction unmatched. The full variable domain, completed using reference TRBV28 and TRBJ2-1, is DVKVTQSSRYLVKRTGEKVFLECVQDMDHENMFWYRQDPGLGLRLIYFSYDVKMKEKGDIPEGYSVSREKKERFSLILESASTNQTSMYLCASSPHQGATGLAGSYNEQFFGPGTRLTVL.

The chain couples TRBV27 to TRBJ1-2; TRBD1 matches 7 bases. Trimming at V came to 3 bases and at J to 3 bases, leaving 13 bases not matched to a gene. Per germline, CDR1 MNHEY and CDR2 SMNVEV (reference sequence). This CDR3 has 17 residues. The CDR3 sequence is CASSLSGPRDSYYGYTF. In DNA form, the CDR3 reads TGTGCCAGCAGTTTGAGCGGACCTCGGGACAGCTACTATGGCTACACCTTC.

This chain joins TRBV6-5 and TRBJ2-2; 9 nucleotides agree with TRBD2. The CDR3 has 14 amino acids. V lost 10 bases to trimming and J lost 0 bases; unmatched junction nucleotides: 3. Germline V CDR1 and CDR2: MNHEY, SVGAGI. DNA of the CDR3: TGTGCCACCTGGACTAGCGCGAACACCGGGGAGCTGTTTTTT. Its protein is CATWTSANTGELFF.

The chain links TRBV27 to TRBJ2-6; D is unclear. V lost 3 bases and J 11 bases, leaving 5 bases between the germline ends. This CDR3 has 11 residues. The germline V gene encodes CDR1 MNHEY and CDR2 SMNVEV (reference sequence). The CDR3 sequence: CASSFSYVLTF. CDR3 DNA: TGTGCCAGCAGTTTCTCGTACGTCCTGACTTTC.

The chain has TRBV6-5 and TRBJ2-7, with 7 positions matching TRBD1. J lost 7 bases, V lost 4 bases, and 10 bases had no gene match. Germline lookup yields CDR1 MNHEY and CDR2 SVGAGI. This CDR3 is built from 14 residues. The CDR3 region is CASSSTGVPSEQYF. CDR3 DNA: TGTGCCAGCAGTTCCACAGGGGTTCCCTCTGAGCAGTACTTC.

The chain couples TRBV5-1 to TRBJ2-3, with D possibly being TRBD1 (5 bases). The CDR3 consists of 14 residues. V lost 3 bases and J 4 bases, leaving 12 bases between the germline ends. Germline CDR1 SGHRS, CDR2 YFSETQ. The CDR3 is CASSWTTGADTQYF. The CDR3 DNA is TGCGCCAGCAGCTGGACCACAGGTGCAGATACGCAGTATTTT.

This chain joins TRBV2 and TRBJ2-5; no firm D call. Germline values: CDR1 SNHLY, CDR2 FYNNEI. Deletions cut 7 bases from V and 5 bases from J, with 14 bases between. The CDR3 consists of 13 residues. The CDR3 DNA reads TGTGCCAGCAAGTCCACCCTGGGGGAGACCCAGTACTTC. Amino acid sequence: CASKSTLGETQYF.

This chain links TRBV25-1 with TRBJ2-1; D call uncertain. Germline V gene lookup returns CDR1 MGHDK and CDR2 SYGVNS. Between the trimmed V and J ends, which lost 1 base and 8 bases, there was a span of 18 bases. This CDR3 comprises 16 residues. CDR3 coding DNA: TGTGCCAGCAGTGAATTTTCTTTTGGGCGGATGGATGAGCAGTTCTTC. This gives the protein CASSEFSFGRMDEQFF.

The V call is TRBV11-2, the J call TRBJ2-1; D is perhaps TRBD1 (6 bases). Between the trimmed V and J ends, which lost 3 bases and 9 bases, there was a span of 18 bases. This CDR3 spans 15 amino acids. Per germline, CDR1 SGHAT and CDR2 FQNNGV. CDR3 nucleotide sequence: TGTGCCAGCAGCTTGACCCTAGGGCAGGGGACTGAGCAGTTCTTC. Translation gives CASSLTLGQGTEQFF.

The chain is built from TRBV21-1 and TRBJ1-1. TRBV21-1 is marked as a pseudogene. CDR3 length equals 17 residues. The CDR3, as DNA: TGTGCCAGCAGCAAAAGGTGGTGGTGTCAGAAGAACACTGAAGCTTTCTTT. Encoded protein: CASSKRWWCQKNTEAFF.

This clone was seen just once. V usage is TRBV28 and J usage is TRBJ1-2; possible D gene TRBD1, 6 bases. Trimming cost V 3 bases and J 2 bases, with 31 bases left between them. This CDR3 region has 21 residues. CDR1 and CDR2 from the germline V gene are MDHEN and SYDVKM. The CDR3 loop is CASSLVFSQWGAKNLNYGYTF. CDR3 in DNA: TGTGCCAGCAGTTTGGTTTTTAGTCAATGGGGGGCTAAAAACCTAAACTATGGCTACACCTTC.

V is TRBV11-2 and J is TRBJ2-2; D possibly corresponds to TRBD1 (5 bases). Trimming shortened V by 1 base and J by 0 bases, and 9 bases separated the two germline ends. The CDR3 contains 16 residues. Germline V gene sequence: CDR1 SGHAT, CDR2 FQNNGV. The CDR3 sequence is CASSLAVTANTGELFF. DNA of the CDR3: TGTGCCAGCAGCTTAGCCGTGACAGCGAACACCGGGGAGCTGTTTTTT.

The chain carries TRBV6-1 and TRBJ1-4; D uncertain. The length of the CDR3 is 13 residues. V lost 8 bases and J lost 7, with 14 bases in between. Germline assignment: CDR1 MNHNS and CDR2 SASEGT. The DNA for the CDR3 is TGTGCCAGCGGTGGAGGGAGAGGTGAAAAACTGTTTTTT. Translating gives CASGGGRGEKLFF.

Notes on this clone: This CDR3 is also generated by other DNA sequences in the sample. The CDR3 sequence is CASSDGGYTEAFF. CDR3 nucleotides: TGTGCCAGCAGCGACGGGGGGTATACTGAAGCTTTCTTT. This chain connects TRBV9 to TRBJ1-1; perhaps TRBD1 as D (5 bases). The CDR3 extends over 13 amino acids. Germline CDR1 SGDLS, CDR2 YYNGEE. V was pared by 3 bases and J by 5 bases, with 11 bases between. Filled out from reference TRBV9 and TRBJ1-1, the complete variable domain reads DSGVTQTPKHLITATGQRVTLRCSPRSGDLSVYWYQQSLDQGLQFLIQYYNGEERAKGNILERFSAQQFPDLHSELNLSSLELGDSALYFCASSDGGYTEAFFGQGTRLTVV.

CDR3 loop: CASSSWTAPYEQYF. CDR3 nucleotide sequence: TGTGCCAGCAGTTCCTGGACGGCACCTTACGAGCAGTACTTC. This chain uses TRBV27 with TRBJ2-7, with unresolved D. There are 14 residues in the CDR3. Germline V gene data show CDR1 as MNHEY and CDR2 as SMNVEV (reference sequence). Trimming shortened V by 4 bases and J by 4 bases, and 14 bases separated the two germline ends.

V is TRBV2 and J is TRBJ1-4; 7 bases align to TRBD1. Trimming took 6 bases from V and 11 from J; bases not matched to a gene: 3. Germline CDR1 reads SNHLY; CDR2 reads FYNNEI. The CDR3 runs to 11 residues. CDR3 sequence (DNA): TGTGCCAGCAGCACAGGGGTCAAACTGTTTTTT. It specifies CASSTGVKLFF.

The chain has TRBV27 and TRBJ1-4; weak D call: TRBD1 (5 bases). Germline values: CDR1 MNHEY, CDR2 SMNVEV (reference sequence). V gave up 3 bases and J gave up 7 bases, with 12 bases separating them. This CDR3 has 14 amino acids. CDR3 protein: CASSFRRGGEKLFF. For the CDR3, the DNA is TGTGCCAGCAGTTTTAGGAGGGGTGGTGAAAAACTGTTTTTT.

The V call is TRBV4-1, the J call TRBJ1-2; TRBD1 might be the D (5 bases). Germline CDR1 MGHRA, CDR2 YSYEKL. V was cut by 0 bases and J by 4 bases, with 12 bases left in between. The CDR3 length is 15 residues. The DNA for the CDR3 is TGCGCCAGCAGCCAAGAGCCGCAGGGCGCCTATGGCTACACCTTC. It translates to CASSQEPQGAYGYTF.

The chain is built from TRBV27 and TRBJ2-3, with D possibly matching TRBD2 (5 bases). Trimming left V 6 bases short and J 0 bases short, with 22 bases between. Germline V gene sequence: CDR1 MNHEY, CDR2 SMNVEV (reference sequence). The CDR3 contains 18 residues. Here the CDR3 DNA reads TGTGCCAGCAGCCCCTTGGGAGCGGTGTCTACTAGCACAGATACGCAGTATTTT. Protein sequence: CASSPLGAVSTSTDTQYF.

Turning to this clone: The junction departs from germline at one end; a sequencing error may be responsible. The chain links TRBV7-9 to TRBJ2-1; TRBD1 aligns across 10 bases. This CDR3 is built from 17 residues. Per the germline V gene, CDR1 is SEHNR and CDR2 is FQNEAQ (reference sequence). The CDR3 region is CASSSTAADRGYIEQFF. The CDR3 nucleotides are TGTGCCAGCAGCTCTACGGCCGCGGACAGGGGGTACATTGAGCAGTTCTTC.

Comment on this clone: The germline gene is not matched at one end of the junction; a read error may be the cause. V and J are TRBV29-1 and TRBJ1-2; perhaps TRBD1 as D (6 bases). This CDR3 contains 11 residues. Germline loops: CDR1 SQVTM, CDR2 ANQGSEA. CDR3 in amino acids: CSDDRPYGYIF. The CDR3 coding sequence is TGCAGCGATGACAGGCCCTATGGCTACATCTTC.

The genes are TRBV7-9 and TRBJ2-5; the match to TRBD1 covers 9 bases. Trimming cost V 4 bases and J 4 bases; bases outside gene matches: 4. Germline V gene sequence: CDR1 SEHNR, CDR2 FQNEAQ (reference sequence). The CDR3 consists of 14 residues. CDR3 in DNA: TGTGCCAGCAGCTCAAAGGACAGGGGAGAGACCCAGTACTTC. Residues: CASSSKDRGETQYF.

Comments on this clone: The sample has other DNA sequences that encode this CDR3 too. V and J are TRBV7-6 and TRBJ2-7; a weak D match, TRBD2 (6 bases). Trimming removed 5 bases from V and 3 bases from J, with 11 bases in between. The CDR3 loop spans 13 amino acids. Germline CDR1 is SGHVS and CDR2 is FNYEAQ. CDR3 coding DNA: TGTGCCAGCAGCCTGGGACTTTACTACGAGCAGTACTTC. It encodes CASSLGLYYEQYF.

V and J are TRBV4-2 and TRBJ1-4, with 8 nucleotides matching TRBD1. J lost 12 bases, V lost 3 bases, and 15 bases had no gene match. Germline CDR1 LGHNA, CDR2 YNFKEQ. The CDR3 covers 16 residues. For the CDR3, the DNA is TGTGCCAGCAGCCAGGGGGACAGGCGGAACCCATGGGAACTGTTTTTT. This encodes CASSQGDRRNPWELFF.

The rearrangement uses TRBV13 and TRBJ1-1, with D hard to call. Trimming took 5 bases from V and 4 from J, leaving 14 bases between them. The CDR3 is made up of 14 amino acids. CDR1 is PRHDT and CDR2 is FYEKMQ in the germline V gene (reference sequence). The CDR3 region has the DNA TGTGCCAGCAGCCCCGAAGAGGGCGCCACTGAAGCTTTCTTT. Its translation: CASSPEEGATEAFF.